This T cell receptor beta chain was sequenced in a study of identifying expanded T cells in peripheral blood. Findings and limits, study-wide: Roughly two-week clone count variance significantly increased as total template count grew. Technical replicates showed roughly 1.2 changed clones; about two weeks 15 to 20; four weeks 19.

Germline V lookup: CDR1 GTSNPN, CDR2 SVGIG (reference sequence). V was pared by 3 bases and J by 4 bases, with 6 bases of the junction left unmatched. The CDR3 runs to 14 residues. Concerning this clone itself: The antigen is unknown.

Generated by immunoSEQ multiplex PCR, the TCRdb table keeps only in-frame clones and is missing some. In the table there are some 93,000 clones, around 90% of which are singletons. This clonotype was obtained from a person between 18 and 75 years old in good health. Sequencing used blood. This rearrangement joins TRBV30 to TRBJ2-7; the match to TRBD1 covers 10 bases. The CDR3 here is CAWRSGQGRYEQYF. CDR3 nucleotide sequence: TGTGCCTGGAGGTCGGGACAGGGGCGATACGAGCAGTACTTC.